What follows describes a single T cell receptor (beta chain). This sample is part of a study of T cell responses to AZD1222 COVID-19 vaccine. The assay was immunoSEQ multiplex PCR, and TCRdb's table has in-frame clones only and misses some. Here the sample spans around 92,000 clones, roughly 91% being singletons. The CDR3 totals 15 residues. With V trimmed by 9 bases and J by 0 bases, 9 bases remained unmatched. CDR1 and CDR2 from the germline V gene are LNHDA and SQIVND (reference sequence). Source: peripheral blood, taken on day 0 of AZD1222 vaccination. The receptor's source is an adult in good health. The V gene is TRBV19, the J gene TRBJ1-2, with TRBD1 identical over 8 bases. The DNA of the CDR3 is TGTGCCAGCCGGGACAGGAGTCTACCTAACTATGGCTACACCTTC. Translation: CASRDRSLPNYGYTF. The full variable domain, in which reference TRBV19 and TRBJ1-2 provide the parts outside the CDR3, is DGGITQSPKYLFRKEGQNVTLSCEQNLNHDAMYWYRQDPGQGLRLIYYSQIVNDFQKGDIAEGYSVSREKKESFPLTVTSAQKNPTAFYLCASRDRSLPNYGYTFGSGTRLTVV.